This T cell receptor beta chain came from a study of cytomegalovirus exposure and HLA in healthy donors. Whole-study findings and limits: Most TCR beta V segments were productive about 87% or about 30% of the time in an earlier analysis.

As for this clone: The antigen is not known.

The CDR3 runs 14 residues. V lost 5 bases and J lost 9; bases outside the gene matches: 6. Per germline, CDR1 SGHNT and CDR2 YENEEA. The PCR used 60 Vbeta and 13 Jbeta primers. The protocol was immunoSEQ multiplex PCR, while the TCRdb copy is restricted to in-frame clones and leaves out a portion. This table has fewer than 250,000 clones, around 83% appearing once. The sequence came from a man between 35 and 55 years old in good health and CMV-seropositive. The source material was PBMCs. The V gene is TRBV11-3, the J gene TRBJ2-1; 11 bases map to TRBD2. The CDR3 DNA reads as TGTGCCAGCAGCGAAACTAGCGGGAGAGCTGAGCAGTTCTTC. It yields the protein CASSETSGRAEQFF. Drawing the rest from reference TRBV11-3 and TRBJ2-1, the complete variable domain is EAGVVQSPRYKIIEKKQPVAFWCNPISGHNTLYWYLQNLGQGPELLIRYENEEAVDDSQLPKDRFSAERLKGVDSTLKIQPAELGDSAVYLCASSETSGRAEQFFGPGTRLTVL.